This T cell receptor beta chain is from a study of blood T cell repertoires in COVID-19. About the research overall: Spain, Italy and the United States supplied samples that represented acute and convalescent COVID-19. T cells, B-cell-depleted T cells, or PBMCs provided the cDNA or gDNA that served as material.

In the original workflow: Reference gene primer amplification yielded estimated nucleated cell counts. The repertoire was sequenced with immunoSEQ multiplex PCR; TCRdb's copy has only in-frame clones and lacks some. D and trimming come from the DNA, and the V and J calls and clone size come from that table. The sample holds a few hundred thousand clones, about 88% seen once. A remark on this clone: Within the sample, other DNA sequences also encode this same CDR3.

V gave up 8 bases and J gave up 1 base, with 15 bases separating them. Germline loops: CDR1 MNHEY, CDR2 SMNVEV (reference sequence). The CDR3 is 14 residues long. The specimen was peripheral blood. The rearrangement links TRBV27 to TRBJ2-7; a weak D match, TRBD1 (5 bases). This TCR was sampled from a human donor in a cohort sampled during active COVID-19. CDR3 nucleotide sequence: TGTGCCAGCGGGGCCCTGACTGGATCCTACGAGCAGTACTTC. Translation: CASGALTGSYEQYF.